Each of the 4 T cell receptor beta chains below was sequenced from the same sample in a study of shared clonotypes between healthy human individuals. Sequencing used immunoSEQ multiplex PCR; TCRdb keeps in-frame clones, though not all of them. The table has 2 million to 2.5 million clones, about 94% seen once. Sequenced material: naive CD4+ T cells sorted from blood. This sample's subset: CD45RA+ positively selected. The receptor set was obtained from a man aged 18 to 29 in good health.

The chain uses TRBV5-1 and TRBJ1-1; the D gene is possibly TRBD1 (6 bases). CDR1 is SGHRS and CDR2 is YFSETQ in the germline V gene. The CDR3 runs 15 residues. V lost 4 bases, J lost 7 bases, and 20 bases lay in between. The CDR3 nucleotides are TGCGCCAGCAGCCAAGGGGGGCCCCTCCGCAATGAAGCTTTCTTT. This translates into CASSQGGPLRNEAFF.

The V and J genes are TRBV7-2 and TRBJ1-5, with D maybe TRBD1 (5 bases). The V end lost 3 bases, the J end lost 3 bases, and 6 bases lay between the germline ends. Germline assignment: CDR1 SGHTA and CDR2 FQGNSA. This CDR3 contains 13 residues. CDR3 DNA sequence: TGTGCCAGCAGCTTGGGGGACAATCAGCCCCAGCATTTT. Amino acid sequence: CASSLGDNQPQHF.

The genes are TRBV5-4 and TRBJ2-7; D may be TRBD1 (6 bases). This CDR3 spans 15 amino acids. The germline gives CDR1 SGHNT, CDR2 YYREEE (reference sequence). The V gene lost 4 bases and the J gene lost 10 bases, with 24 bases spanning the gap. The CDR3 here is CASSPGGRGGQSQYF. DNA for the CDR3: TGTGCCAGCAGCCCCGGTGGCAGGGGCGGTCAGTCACAGTACTTC.

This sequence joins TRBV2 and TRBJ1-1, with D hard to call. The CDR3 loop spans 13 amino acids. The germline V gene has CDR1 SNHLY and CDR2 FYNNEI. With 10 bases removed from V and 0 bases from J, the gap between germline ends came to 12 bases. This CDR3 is CATLGLLNTEAFF. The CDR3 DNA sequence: TGTGCCACCCTAGGACTGCTGAACACTGAAGCTTTCTTT.